Listed below are T cell receptor beta chains from one sample, sequenced in a study of T-cell reconstitution after alpha-beta-depleted transplantation in children. TCRdb fed the PCR reads into MiXCR, producing one record per CDR3 protein. The sample holds 260,000 or so distinct CDR3 sequences; more than 10% are singletons and the top ten take roughly 2.8%. The sample consisted of PBMCs from the stem cell graft donor, taken from the stem cell graft. The receptors were gathered from a human donor who donated a stem cell graft to a child with acute lymphoblastic leukemia. Both conserved end residues are part of each CDR3. Each record gives: V gene, clone size, J gene, CDR3 length, D gene, CDR3 protein, CDR3 DNA. The D gene is left open where the match is weak. Only some rows state a clone size, as once, few, many or a class for expanded clones.

TRBV6-5,many,TRBJ1-4,15,NA,CASSFSGTTDEKLFF,TGTGCCAGCAGTTTTTCCGGGACCACGGATGAAAAACTGTTTTTT
TRBV7-6,many,TRBJ2-5,15,TRBD2,CASSLGGTRSETQYF,TGTGCCAGCAGCTTAGGGGGGACTAGGTCCGAGACCCAGTACTTC
TRBV5-1,many,TRBJ1-1,13,NA,CASSLSGLAEAFF,TGCGCCAGCAGCTTGAGCGGTCTGGCAGAAGCTTTCTTT
TRBV3-1,many,TRBJ1-2,14,NA,CASSQGEGTIGYTF,TGTGCCAGCAGCCAAGGCGAGGGGACGATCGGCTACACCTTC
TRBV9,many,TRBJ1-1,13,TRBD1,CASSTGGVTEAFF,TGTGCCAGCAGTACAGGGGGCGTCACTGAAGCTTTCTTT
TRBV7-8,many,TRBJ2-5,14,NA,CASSLDRRQETQYF,TGTGCCAGCAGCTTAGATCGAAGACAAGAGACCCAGTACTTC
TRBV6-1,NA,TRBJ1-5,16,NA,CASSEHLGRSNQPQHF,TGTGCCAGCAGTGAACATCTGGGTAGGAGCAATCAGCCCCAGCATTTT
TRBV18,many,TRBJ1-1,13,NA,CASSAAGRTEAFF,TGTGCCAGCTCGGCCGCGGGCCGCACTGAAGCTTTCTTT
TRBV7-2,many,TRBJ2-2,14,NA,CASSLVAGAGELFF,TGTGCCAGCAGCTTAGTAGCTGGGGCCGGGGAGCTGTTTTTT
TRBV24-1,many,TRBJ2-2,17,TRBD2,CATSDPGTSGNTGELFF,TGTGCCACCAGTGATCCGGGGACTAGCGGGAACACCGGGGAGCTGTTTTTT
TRBV5-1,NA,TRBJ2-1,15,TRBD1,CASSLQGGYRNEQFF,TGCGCCAGCAGCTTACAAGGGGGCTATCGGAATGAGCAGTTCTTC
TRBV6-6,many,TRBJ2-7,11,NA,CASSHGQEQYF,TGTGCCAGCAGCCACGGACAGGAGCAGTACTTC
TRBV5-1,many,TRBJ2-7,14,NA,CASSTAGATYGQYF,TGCGCCAGCAGCACCGCAGGGGCGACATACGGGCAGTACTTC
TRBV20-1,NA,TRBJ2-4,14,TRBD1,CSATRDRENHSQYF,TGCAGTGCTACTCGGGACAGGGAGAATCACAGTCAGTACTTC
TRBV11-2,many,TRBJ2-4,17,TRBD1,CASSLDWAGGTKNIQYF,TGTGCCAGCAGCTTAGACTGGGCAGGGGGCACCAAAAACATTCAGTACTTC
TRBV6-6,many,TRBJ2-3,11,NA,CASSSADTQYF,TGTGCCAGCAGCAGCGCAGATACGCAGTATTTT
TRBV6-5,many,TRBJ2-5,15,TRBD1,CASSYWTGGTGTQYF,TGTGCCAGCAGTTACTGGACAGGGGGTACGGGGACCCAGTACTTC
TRBV2,many,TRBJ1-1,12,NA,CATEDLNTEAFF,TGTGCCACCGAAGACCTAAACACTGAAGCTTTCTTT
TRBV24-1,many,TRBJ1-4,15,NA,CATSDLADGNEKLFF,TGTGCCACCAGTGATTTGGCAGACGGAAATGAAAAACTGTTTTTT
TRBV12-3/TRBV12-4,many,TRBJ2-2,14,NA,CASSLLRNTGELFF,TGTGCCAGCAGTTTATTGAGGAACACCGGGGAGCTGTTTTTT
TRBV5-1,many,TRBJ2-3,15,TRBD1,CASSFKTGVTDTQYF,TGCGCCAGCAGTTTCAAGACAGGGGTGACAGATACGCAGTATTTT
TRBV12-5,many,TRBJ1-5,13,NA,CASGLGSNQPQHF,TGTGCTAGTGGCCTTGGGAGCAATCAGCCCCAGCATTTT
TRBV7-9,many,TRBJ2-3,16,NA,CASSPKGPEFTDTQYF,TGTGCCAGCAGCCCCAAGGGTCCAGAATTCACAGATACGCAGTATTTT
TRBV20-1,many,TRBJ2-5,13,NA,CSAFWGVGETQYF,TGCAGTGCTTTCTGGGGGGTTGGAGAGACCCAGTACTTC
TRBV27,many,TRBJ2-1,15,NA,CASSVDLTSYNEQFF,TGTGCCAGCAGCGTAGATTTAACGTCCTACAATGAGCAGTTCTTC
TRBV7-9,many,TRBJ1-1,11,NA,CASSQTQGAFF,TGTGCCAGCAGCCAAACACAGGGAGCTTTCTTT
TRBV15,NA,TRBJ2-7,16,NA,CATSSGRTAETYEQYF,TGTGCCACCAGCAGTGGCCGGACTGCGGAAACCTACGAGCAGTACTTC
TRBV6-5,NA,TRBJ2-7,14,NA,CASSYSWGAYEQYF,TGTGCCAGCAGTTACTCGTGGGGGGCCTACGAGCAGTACTTC
TRBV4-3,many,TRBJ1-4,18,TRBD1,CASSQGRTGSRTNEKLFF,TGCGCCAGCAGCCAAGGTCGGACAGGGAGTCGAACTAATGAAAAACTGTTTTTT
TRBV27,few,TRBJ2-7,16,NA,CASSPRGTGHPREQYF,TGTGCCAGCAGTCCCCGCGGGACGGGGCACCCTCGGGAGCAGTACTTC
TRBV7-9,few,TRBJ2-6,14,NA,CASSLSSNANVLTF,TGTGCCAGCAGCTTATCCAGCAACGCCAACGTCCTGACTTTC
TRBV27,many,TRBJ2-1,15,NA,CASRVGGLATNEQFF,TGTGCCAGCAGGGTGGGTGGTTTAGCCACCAATGAGCAGTTCTTC
TRBV20-1,many,TRBJ2-3,14,NA,CSARYSGSTDTQYF,TGCAGTGCTAGATACAGCGGTAGCACAGATACGCAGTATTTT
TRBV7-9,many,TRBJ2-1,14,NA,CASRSGTRWNEQFF,TGTGCCAGCAGATCCGGGACGAGATGGAATGAGCAGTTCTTC